This entry describes one T cell receptor beta chain. Its antigen is not identified. Clones were read by immunoSEQ multiplex PCR, and TCRdb kept only the in-frame ones, dropping some. The repertoire consists of around 76,000 clones, with around 78% occurring once and the leading ten covering approximately 2.4%. This specimen belongs to a study of memory CD4+ T cells and cytomegalovirus serostatus. Study context: Healthy Belgian adult donors included 9 or 10 CMV-positive and around 25 CMV-negative people.

This CDR3 comprises 13 residues. Trimming removed 4 bases from V and 5 bases from J; junction bases left unmatched: 4. The germline CDR1 and CDR2 sequences are SGHNT and YYREEE (reference sequence). Single viable CD3+CD4+CD8-CD45RO+ cells were sorted as the memory CD4+ T cells. Findings and caveats of the study: Each of 65 to 75 CMV-associated TCRbeta sequences occurred in one to five individuals. Repertoires predicted CMV serostatus with median bootstrapped AUC of about 0.95.

The source material was memory CD4+ T cells from blood. The chain carries TRBV5-4 and TRBJ1-2, with 8 bases lining up with TRBD1. The TCR comes from an adult in good health and CMV-seropositive. CDR3 DNA sequence: TGTGCCAGCAGCGGGGACAGGATGTATGGCTACACCTTC. This sequence encodes CASSGDRMYGYTF.